This TCR beta chain was sequenced in a study of Tregs in tolerant kidney transplant recipients. Generated by immunoSEQ multiplex PCR, the TCRdb table keeps only in-frame clones and is missing some. Here the sample spans some 100,000 clones, roughly nine tenths being singletons. CDR3 length: 15 residues. Germline V gene sequence: CDR1 MNHEY, CDR2 SVGAGI. The V gene lost 6 bases and the J gene lost 2 bases, with 14 bases spanning the gap. The sequenced sample consisted of CD4+ T cells from blood. This TCR came from a human donor in good health. The chain has TRBV6-5 and TRBJ1-3; D gene unclear. The CDR3 DNA sequence: TGTGCCAGCAGCGTCGAGACGCCGCCTGGAAACACCATATATTTT. Translated: CASSVETPPGNTIYF.